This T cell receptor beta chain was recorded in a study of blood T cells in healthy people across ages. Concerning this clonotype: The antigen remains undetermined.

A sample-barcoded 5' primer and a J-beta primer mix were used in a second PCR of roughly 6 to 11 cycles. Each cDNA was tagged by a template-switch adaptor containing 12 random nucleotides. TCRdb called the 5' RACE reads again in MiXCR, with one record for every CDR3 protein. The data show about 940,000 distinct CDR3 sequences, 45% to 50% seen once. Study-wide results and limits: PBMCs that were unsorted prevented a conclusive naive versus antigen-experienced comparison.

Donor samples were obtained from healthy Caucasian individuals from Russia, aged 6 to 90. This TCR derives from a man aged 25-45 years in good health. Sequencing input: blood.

The CDR3 nucleotides are TGTGCCACCTGGGACACCTTCGGCACTGAAGCTTTCTTT. Its protein is CATWDTFGTEAFF. The chain employs TRBV6-5 and TRBJ1-1, with a weak D call TRBD1 (6 bases). This CDR3 spans 13 amino acids. Trimming left V 10 bases short and J 4 bases short, with 16 bases between. CDR1 and CDR2 (germline): MNHEY, SVGAGI.